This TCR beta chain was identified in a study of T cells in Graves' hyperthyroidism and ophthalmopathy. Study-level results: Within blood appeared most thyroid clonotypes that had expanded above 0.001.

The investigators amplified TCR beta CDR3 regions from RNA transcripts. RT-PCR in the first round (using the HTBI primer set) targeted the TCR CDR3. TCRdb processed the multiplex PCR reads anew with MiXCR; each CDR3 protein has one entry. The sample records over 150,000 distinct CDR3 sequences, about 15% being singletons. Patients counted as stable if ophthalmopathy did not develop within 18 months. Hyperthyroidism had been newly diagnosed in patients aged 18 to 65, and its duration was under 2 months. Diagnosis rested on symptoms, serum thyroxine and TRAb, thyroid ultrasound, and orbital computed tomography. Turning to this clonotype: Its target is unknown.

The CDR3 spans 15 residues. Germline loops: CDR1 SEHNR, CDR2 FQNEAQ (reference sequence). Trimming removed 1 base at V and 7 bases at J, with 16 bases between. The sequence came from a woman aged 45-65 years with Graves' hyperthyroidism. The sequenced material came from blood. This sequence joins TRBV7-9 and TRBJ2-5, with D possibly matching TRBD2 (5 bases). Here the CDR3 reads CASSLVFGEFGTQYF. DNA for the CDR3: TGTGCCAGCAGCTTAGTGTTCGGGGAGTTCGGGACCCAGTACTTC.